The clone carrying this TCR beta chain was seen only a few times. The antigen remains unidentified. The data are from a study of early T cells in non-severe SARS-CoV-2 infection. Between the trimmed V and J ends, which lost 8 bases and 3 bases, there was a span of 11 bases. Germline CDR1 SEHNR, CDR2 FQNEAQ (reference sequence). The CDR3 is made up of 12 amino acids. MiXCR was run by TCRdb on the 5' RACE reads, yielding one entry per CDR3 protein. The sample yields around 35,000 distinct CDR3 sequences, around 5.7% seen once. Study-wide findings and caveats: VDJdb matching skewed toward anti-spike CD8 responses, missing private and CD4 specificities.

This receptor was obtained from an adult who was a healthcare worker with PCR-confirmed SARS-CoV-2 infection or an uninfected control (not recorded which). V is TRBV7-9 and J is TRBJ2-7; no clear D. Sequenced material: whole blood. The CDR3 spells CASGLDGYEQYF. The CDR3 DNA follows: TGTGCCAGCGGCCTGGACGGCTACGAGCAGTACTTC.